The rows below give T cell receptor beta chains drawn from one sample of a study of CD8 T cells in Susac syndrome. Each CDR3 protein gets one entry after TCRdb re-called the immunoSEQ multiplex PCR reads with MiXCR. The data contain 120,000 or so distinct CDR3 sequences, over 90% of them singletons. The sequenced sample was CD4+ T cells from PBMCs. The source is a human donor in good health. Both conserved end residues are part of each CDR3. A D gene is named only where the DNA matches it firmly. Some rows have no size entry. The others give once, few or many, or a class for an expanded clone.

j_gene,v_gene,d_gene,abundance,CDR3nt,CDR3aa
TRBJ2-6,TRBV28,-,-,TGTGCCAGCAGTCTCCGAGTATCAGGGTTTGGGGCCAACGTCCTGACTTTC,CASSLRVSGFGANVLTF
TRBJ2-7,TRBV20-1,-,-,TGCAGTGCTAGTGAGGCTATCGAGCAGTACTTC,CSASEAIEQYF
TRBJ2-1,TRBV18,TRBD1,-,TGTGCCAGCTCACCTGGACAGGGGATTGCACGGAATGAGCAGTTCTTC,CASSPGQGIARNEQFF
TRBJ2-7,TRBV10-1,-,once,TGCGCCACCGCGGACCGGGGCAAGCAGTACTTC,CATADRGKQYF
TRBJ2-5,TRBV5-1,TRBD2,-,TGCGCCAGCAGCGAAAGGACTAGCGGGTTACAAGAGACCCAGTACTTC,CASSERTSGLQETQYF
TRBJ2-1,TRBV11-2,TRBD1,-,TGTGCCAGCAGCCCGGACAGGGGAAATGAGCAGTTCTTC,CASSPDRGNEQFF
TRBJ2-2,TRBV7-2,-,-,TGTGCCAGCAGCCCCAGACCAGCGGAGCTGACCGGGGAGCTGTTTTTT,CASSPRPAELTGELFF
TRBJ2-7,TRBV28,-,-,TGTGCCAGCAGTTTAAGGATTGCCGAGCAGTACTTC,CASSLRIAEQYF
TRBJ1-4,TRBV29-1,-,-,TGCAGTGCCCTGGGGGAGGGCCGGTCAGGAAAACTGTTTTTT,CSALGEGRSGKLFF
TRBJ2-1,TRBV2,-,-,TGTGCCAGCATAGCGTCGGGCGAGCAGTTCTTC,CASIASGEQFF
TRBJ2-5,TRBV30,-,-,TGTGCCTGGACCCTCTGGGAGACCCAAGAGACCCAGTACTTC,CAWTLWETQETQYF
TRBJ2-2,TRBV5-4,-,once,TGTGCCAGCAGCTTGGATCAGGGCTCATACACCGGGGAGCTGTTTTTT,CASSLDQGSYTGELFF
TRBJ2-2,TRBV5-1,-,-,TGCGCCAGCAGCCATGACGTAGTAACCGGGGAGCTGTTTTTT,CASSHDVVTGELFF
TRBJ2-1,TRBV7-9,-,-,TGTGCCAGCAGCGCGGACCGTCCAGTTGAGCAGTTCTTC,CASSADRPVEQFF
TRBJ2-7,TRBV27,TRBD1,-,TGTGCCAGCAGTTCCCTCGGGGCAGGGGGTCGCGAGCAGTACTTC,CASSSLGAGGREQYF
TRBJ1-5,TRBV6-6,-,-,TGTGCCAGCAGTTACATCGGGAGCAATCAGCCCCAGCATTTT,CASSYIGSNQPQHF
TRBJ2-3,TRBV28,TRBD2,-,TGTGCCAGCAGCGAGACTAGCGGAGTCCCAGATACGCAGTATTTT,CASSETSGVPDTQYF
TRBJ2-1,TRBV20-1,TRBD2,-,TGCAGTGCTAGTCCGCAGAGCGGGAGTACAAATGAGCAGTTCTTC,CSASPQSGSTNEQFF
TRBJ2-7,TRBV20-1,-,-,TGCAGTGCTAGACCCCCCGGGAACCGCTTCGATGTTGAGCAGTACTTC,CSARPPGNRFDVEQYF
TRBJ2-3,TRBV30,-,once,TGTGCCTGGAGTGTAAGAGATACGCAGTATTTT,CAWSVRDTQYF
TRBJ2-7,TRBV14,-,-,TGTGCCAGCAGCCCATTCGGCTACGAGCAGTACTTC,CASSPFGYEQYF
TRBJ2-2,TRBV7-9,-,-,TGTGCCAGCAGCCCAGACTACACGGGCCGGGAGCTGTTTTTT,CASSPDYTGRELFF
TRBJ2-3,TRBV2,-,-,TGTGCCAGCGTCACGGGTTCAGCAGATACGCAGTATTTT,CASVTGSADTQYF
TRBJ1-2,TRBV29-1,-,-,TGCAGCGCCTCAATCCGGGGGAAGCTTAACTATGGCTACACCTTC,CSASIRGKLNYGYTF